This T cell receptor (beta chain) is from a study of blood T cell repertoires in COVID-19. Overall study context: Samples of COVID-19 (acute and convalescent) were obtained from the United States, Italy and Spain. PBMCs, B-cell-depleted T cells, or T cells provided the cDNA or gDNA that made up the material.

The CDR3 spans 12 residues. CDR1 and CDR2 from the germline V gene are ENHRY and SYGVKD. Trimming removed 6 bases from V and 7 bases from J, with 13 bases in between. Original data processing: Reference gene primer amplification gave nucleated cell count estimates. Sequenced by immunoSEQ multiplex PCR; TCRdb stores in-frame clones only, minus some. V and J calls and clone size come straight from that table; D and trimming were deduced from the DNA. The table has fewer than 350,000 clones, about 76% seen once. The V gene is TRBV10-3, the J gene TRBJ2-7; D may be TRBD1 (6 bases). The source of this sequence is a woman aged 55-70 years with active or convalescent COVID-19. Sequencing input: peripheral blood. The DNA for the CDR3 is TGTGCCATCAGCCCTACAGGGTGGGAGCAGTACTTC. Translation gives CAISPTGWEQYF.